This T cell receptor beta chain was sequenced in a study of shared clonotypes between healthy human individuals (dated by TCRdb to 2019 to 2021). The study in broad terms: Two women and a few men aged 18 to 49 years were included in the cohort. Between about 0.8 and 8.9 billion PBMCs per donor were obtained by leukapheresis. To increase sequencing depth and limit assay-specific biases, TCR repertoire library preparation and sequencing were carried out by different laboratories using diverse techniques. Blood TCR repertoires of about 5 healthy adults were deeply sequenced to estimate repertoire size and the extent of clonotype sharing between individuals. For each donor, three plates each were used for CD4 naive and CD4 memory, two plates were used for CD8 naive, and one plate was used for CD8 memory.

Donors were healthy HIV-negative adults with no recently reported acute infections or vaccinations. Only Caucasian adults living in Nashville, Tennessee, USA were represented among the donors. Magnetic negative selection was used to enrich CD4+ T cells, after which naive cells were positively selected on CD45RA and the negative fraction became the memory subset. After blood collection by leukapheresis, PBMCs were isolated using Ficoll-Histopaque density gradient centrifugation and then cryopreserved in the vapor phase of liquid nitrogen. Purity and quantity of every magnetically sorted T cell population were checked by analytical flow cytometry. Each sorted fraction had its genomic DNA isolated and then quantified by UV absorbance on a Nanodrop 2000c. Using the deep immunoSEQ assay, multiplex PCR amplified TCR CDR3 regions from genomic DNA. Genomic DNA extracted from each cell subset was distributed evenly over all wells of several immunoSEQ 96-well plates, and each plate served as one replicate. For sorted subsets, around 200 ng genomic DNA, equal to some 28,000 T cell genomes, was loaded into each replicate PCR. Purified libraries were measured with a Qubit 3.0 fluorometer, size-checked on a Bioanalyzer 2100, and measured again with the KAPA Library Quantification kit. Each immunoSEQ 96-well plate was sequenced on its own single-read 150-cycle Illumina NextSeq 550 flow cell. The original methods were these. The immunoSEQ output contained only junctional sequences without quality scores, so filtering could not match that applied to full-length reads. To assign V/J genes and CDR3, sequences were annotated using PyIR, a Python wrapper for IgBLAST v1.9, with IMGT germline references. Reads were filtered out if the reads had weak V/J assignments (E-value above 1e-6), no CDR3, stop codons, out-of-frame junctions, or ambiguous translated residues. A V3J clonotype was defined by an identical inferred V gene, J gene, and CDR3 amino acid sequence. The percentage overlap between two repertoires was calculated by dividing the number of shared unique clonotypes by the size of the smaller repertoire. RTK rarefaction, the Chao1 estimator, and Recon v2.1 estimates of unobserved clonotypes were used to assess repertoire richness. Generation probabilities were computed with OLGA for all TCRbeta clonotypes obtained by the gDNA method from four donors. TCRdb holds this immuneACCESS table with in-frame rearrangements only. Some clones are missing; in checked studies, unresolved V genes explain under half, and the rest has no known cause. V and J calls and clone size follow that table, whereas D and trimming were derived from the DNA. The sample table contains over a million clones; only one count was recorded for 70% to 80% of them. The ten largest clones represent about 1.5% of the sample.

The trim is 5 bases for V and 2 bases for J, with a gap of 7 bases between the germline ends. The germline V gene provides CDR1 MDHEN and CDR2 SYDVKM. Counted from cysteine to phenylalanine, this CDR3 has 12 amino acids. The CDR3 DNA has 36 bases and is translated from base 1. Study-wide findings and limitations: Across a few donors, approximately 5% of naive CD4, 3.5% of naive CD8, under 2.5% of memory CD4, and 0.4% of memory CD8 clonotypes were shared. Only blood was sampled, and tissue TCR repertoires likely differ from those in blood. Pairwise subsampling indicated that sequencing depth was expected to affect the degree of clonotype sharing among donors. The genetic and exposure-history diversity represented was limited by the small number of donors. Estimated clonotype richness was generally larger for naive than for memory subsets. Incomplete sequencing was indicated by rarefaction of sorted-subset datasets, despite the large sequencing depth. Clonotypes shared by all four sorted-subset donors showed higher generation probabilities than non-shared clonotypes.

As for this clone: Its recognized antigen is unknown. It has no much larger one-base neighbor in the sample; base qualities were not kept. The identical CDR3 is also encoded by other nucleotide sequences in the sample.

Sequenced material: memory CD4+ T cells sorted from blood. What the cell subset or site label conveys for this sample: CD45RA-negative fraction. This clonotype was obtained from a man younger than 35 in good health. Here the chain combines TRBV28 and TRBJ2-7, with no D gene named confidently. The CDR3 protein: CASSPPAYEQYF. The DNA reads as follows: TGTGCCAGCAGTCCTCCCGCCTACGAGCAGTACTTC.